This T cell receptor beta chain was obtained from a study of a mutant IDH1 vaccine in newly diagnosed glioma. Study-wide context: Vaccines were begun 4-6 weeks after radiotherapy alone, or with temozolomide cycles. It was radiotherapy, temozolomide, or both that patients received previously, with most receiving both. Visit V12 was conducted at week 35 as the safety follow-up. Visit V13 came later, at week 47. The study's findings and limits: Patients showed vaccine-induced immune responses at a rate of 80% to 95%.

The protocol was immunoSEQ multiplex PCR, while the TCRdb copy is restricted to in-frame clones and leaves out a portion. The table lists approximately 50,000 clones, around 80% of them singletons. V lost 5 bases, J lost 7 bases, and 13 bases lay in between. The germline V gene encodes CDR1 SGHDT and CDR2 YYEEEE. The CDR3 covers 14 residues. This clone was recorded only once. The antigen remains unidentified. The time point: week 47, end of study. Doses of 300 ug of mutant IDH1 20-mer peptide were given with topical imiquimod. The rearrangement links TRBV5-6 to TRBJ1-6; no clear D. The sequencing here drew on PBMCs, taken from a glioma patient whose treatment included an IDH1 peptide vaccine. The clonotype comes from a woman aged 40 to 50 with glioma. Some clones in this sample may be carry-over from other donors' samples. The CDR3 region is CASSQELRNSPLHF. DNA for the CDR3: TGTGCCAGCAGTCAGGAGTTGAGAAATTCACCCCTCCACTTT.